This T cell receptor beta chain was captured in a study of blood T cell repertoires in COVID-19. Background on the study: Collection of acute and convalescent COVID-19 samples took place in the United States, Italy and Spain. Sources were T cells, B-cell-depleted T cells, or PBMCs; the material itself was cDNA or gDNA.

Study processing details: Researchers report that nucleated cell counts were estimated from reference gene primer amplification. Some clones are missing from TCRdb's copy, which holds only in-frame ones; the method was immunoSEQ multiplex PCR. V, J and clone size were drawn from that table, and D and trimming were deduced from the DNA. This table holds roughly 200,000 clones, approximately 80% found once. This CDR3 comprises 16 residues. V gave up 0 bases and J gave up 8 bases; unmatched junction bases: 10. Germline CDR1 and CDR2: SGHTA and FQGNSA. This chain joins TRBV7-2 and TRBJ1-2, with 9 nucleotides matching TRBD1. The origin of this receptor is a woman older than 75 with COVID-19, enrolled during active disease. Specimen: peripheral blood. CDR3: CASSLAVTGGTGGYTF. CDR3 DNA: TGTGCCAGCAGCTTAGCCGTAACAGGGGGCACAGGGGGCTACACCTTC.